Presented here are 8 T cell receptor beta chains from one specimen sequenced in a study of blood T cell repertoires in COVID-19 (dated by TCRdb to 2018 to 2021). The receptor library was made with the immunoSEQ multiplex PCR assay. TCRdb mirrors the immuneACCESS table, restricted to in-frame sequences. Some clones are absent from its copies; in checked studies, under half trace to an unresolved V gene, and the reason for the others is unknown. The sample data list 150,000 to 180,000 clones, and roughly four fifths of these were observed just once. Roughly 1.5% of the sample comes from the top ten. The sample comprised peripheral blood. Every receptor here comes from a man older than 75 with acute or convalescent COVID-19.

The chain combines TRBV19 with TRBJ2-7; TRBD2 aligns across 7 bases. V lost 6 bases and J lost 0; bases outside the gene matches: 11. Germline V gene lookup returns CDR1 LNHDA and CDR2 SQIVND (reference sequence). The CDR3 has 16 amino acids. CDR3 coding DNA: TGTGCCAGTAGCGAAGCGGGGTCCCGAAGCTCCTACGAGCAGTACTTC. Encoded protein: CASSEAGSRSSYEQYF.

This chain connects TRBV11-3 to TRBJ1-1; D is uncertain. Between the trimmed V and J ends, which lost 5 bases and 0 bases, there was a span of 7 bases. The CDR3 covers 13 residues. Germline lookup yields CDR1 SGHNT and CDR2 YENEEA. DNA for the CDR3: TGTGCCAGCAGCCAACATCTGAACACTGAAGCTTTCTTT. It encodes CASSQHLNTEAFF. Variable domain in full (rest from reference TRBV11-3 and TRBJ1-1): EAGVVQSPRYKIIEKKQPVAFWCNPISGHNTLYWYLQNLGQGPELLIRYENEEAVDDSQLPKDRFSAERLKGVDSTLKIQPAELGDSAVYLCASSQHLNTEAFFGQGTRLTVV.

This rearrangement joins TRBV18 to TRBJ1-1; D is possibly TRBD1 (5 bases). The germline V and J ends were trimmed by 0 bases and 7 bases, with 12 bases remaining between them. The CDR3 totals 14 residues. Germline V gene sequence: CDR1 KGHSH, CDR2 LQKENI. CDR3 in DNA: TGTGCCAGCTCACCACCGGGAGGGGCTGGTGAAGCTTTCTTT. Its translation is CASSPPGGAGEAFF.

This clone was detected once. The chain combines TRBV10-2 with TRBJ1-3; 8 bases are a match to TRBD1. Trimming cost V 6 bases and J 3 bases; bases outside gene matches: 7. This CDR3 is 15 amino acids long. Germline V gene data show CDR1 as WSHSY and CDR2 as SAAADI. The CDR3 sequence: CASSPRTGFGNTIYF. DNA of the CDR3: TGCGCCAGCAGCCCCCGGACAGGGTTTGGAAACACCATATATTTT.

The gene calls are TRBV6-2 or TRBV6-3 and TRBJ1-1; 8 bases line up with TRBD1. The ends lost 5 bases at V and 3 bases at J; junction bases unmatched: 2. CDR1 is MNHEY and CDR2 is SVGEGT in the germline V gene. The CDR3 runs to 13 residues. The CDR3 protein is CASSDRGYTEAFF. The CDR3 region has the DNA TGTGCCAGCAGTGACAGGGGTTACACTGAAGCTTTCTTT.

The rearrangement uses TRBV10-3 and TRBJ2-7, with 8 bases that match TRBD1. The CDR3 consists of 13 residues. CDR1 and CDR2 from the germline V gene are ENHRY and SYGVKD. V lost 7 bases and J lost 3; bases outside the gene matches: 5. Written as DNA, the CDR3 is TGTGCCATCACCCCCGGACAGGGCTACGAGCAGTACTTC. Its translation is CAITPGQGYEQYF.

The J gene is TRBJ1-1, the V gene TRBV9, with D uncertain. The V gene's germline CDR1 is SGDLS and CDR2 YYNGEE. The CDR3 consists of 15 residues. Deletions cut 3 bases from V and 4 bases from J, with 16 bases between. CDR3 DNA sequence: TGTGCCAGCAGCGCACGAGGAAGCTCCGGCACTGAAGCTTTCTTT. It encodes CASSARGSSGTEAFF.

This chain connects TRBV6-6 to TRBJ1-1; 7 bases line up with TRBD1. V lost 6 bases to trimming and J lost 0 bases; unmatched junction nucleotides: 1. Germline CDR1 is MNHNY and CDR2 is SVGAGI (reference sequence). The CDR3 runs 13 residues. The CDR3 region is CASRDRVNTEAFF. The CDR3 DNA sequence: TGTGCCAGCAGAGACAGGGTGAACACTGAAGCTTTCTTT.